One and the same sample provided the 9 T cell receptor beta chains below, sequenced in a study of response to subunit inactivated influenza vaccine. TCRdb itself ran the RT-PCR reads through MiXCR, one entry per CDR3 protein. The sample includes 400,000 to 550,000 distinct CDR3 sequences, 25% of them seen just once. The material sequenced was CD4+ T cells sorted from PBMCs, taken 5 days after vaccination. These receptors were collected from a man in his fifties who received an inactivated influenza vaccine.

This clonotype was counted once. The chain carries TRBV7-9 and TRBJ2-2; no firm D call. From germline, CDR1 is SEHNR and CDR2 FQNEAQ (reference sequence). This CDR3 is built from 13 residues. V lost 5 bases to trimming and J lost 6 bases, with 10 bases between them. CDR3 in DNA: TGTGCCAGCAGCCCCCCGGGTGCCGGGGAGCTGTTTTTT. As protein: CASSPPGAGELFF.

This clonotype was counted only a few times. This sequence joins TRBV9 and TRBJ2-2; D is unresolved. Germline V gene lookup returns CDR1 SGDLS and CDR2 YYNGEE. V lost 0 bases to trimming and J lost 6 bases, with 3 bases between them. The CDR3 runs 12 residues. This chain's CDR3 is CASSVDAGELFF. In nucleotides, the CDR3 is TGTGCCAGCAGCGTAGATGCCGGGGAGCTGTTTTTT.

CDR3 nucleotides: TGTGCCAGCAATCGGGGACTTGGGGAGACCCAGTACTTC. Amino acids: CASNRGLGETQYF. The J gene is TRBJ2-5, the V gene TRBV6-6, with D perhaps TRBD2 (6 bases). Germline V gene lookup returns CDR1 MNHNY and CDR2 SVGAGI (reference sequence). The CDR3 is 13 amino acids. Trimming left V 7 bases short and J 5 bases short, with 14 bases between.

This clonotype came up a few times. J is TRBJ2-1 and V is TRBV7-8, with TRBD2 matching 7 bases. V trimming: 5 bases; J trimming: 3 bases; junction bases outside the gene matches: 10. Germline V gene sequence: CDR1 SGHVS, CDR2 FQNEAQ. The CDR3 is 16 residues long. The CDR3 nucleotides read TGTGCCAGCAGCCGGAAAGGAAGCGGGATCTACAATGAGCAGTTCTTC. Its translation is CASSRKGSGIYNEQFF.

This clonotype was seen more than once but under ten times. Germline and junction disagree at one end, which may indicate a read error. The CDR3 here is CASSPGLAGGPNVF. CDR3 DNA: TGTGCCAGCAGTCCGGGACTAGCGGGGGGCCCGAATGTCTTT. The chain combines TRBV12-3 or TRBV12-4 with TRBJ2-3, with 15 bases identical to TRBD2. CDR3 length: 14 amino acids.

The J gene is TRBJ1-6, the V gene TRBV12-3 or TRBV12-4; D is possibly TRBD1 (6 bases). The CDR3 has 13 residues. Trimming cost V 10 bases and J 7 bases, with 14 bases left between them. The CDR3 bases are TGTGCCACCTCCGCTCAGGGGAATTCACCCCTCCACTTT. Amino acids: CATSAQGNSPLHF.

This clonotype was seen a handful of times. CDR3 in amino acids: CASSSDRGEAFF. CDR3 DNA sequence: TGTGCCAGCAGTTCAGACAGGGGTGAAGCTTTCTTT. V gene TRBV6-2 or TRBV6-3 combines with J gene TRBJ1-1; TRBD1 agrees at 8 bases. V lost 4 bases, J lost 7 bases, and 2 bases stayed unmatched. Germline CDR1 and CDR2: MNHEY and SVGEGT. The length of the CDR3 is 12 residues.

The chain carries TRBV11-2 and TRBJ1-2; TRBD1 aligns across 7 bases. The CDR3 has 16 amino acids. Trimming took 4 bases from V and 6 from J; bases not matched to a gene: 14. Germline V gene data show CDR1 as SGHAT and CDR2 as FQNNGV. Here the CDR3 reads CASSSLGARGGHGYTF. The CDR3 nucleotides are TGTGCCAGCAGCTCGCTAGGCGCGAGAGGGGGCCATGGCTACACCTTC. Together with reference TRBV11-2 and TRBJ1-2, the CDR3 gives the full variable domain: EAGVAQSPRYKIIEKRQSVAFWCNPISGHATLYWYQQILGQGPKLLIQFQNNGVVDDSQLPKDRFSAERLKGVDSTLKIQPAKLEDSAVYLCASSSLGARGGHGYTFGSGTRLTVV.

The V call is TRBV20-1, the J call TRBJ1-1; no reliable D call. V lost 5 bases, J lost 5 bases, and 9 bases lay in between. The V gene's germline CDR1 is DFQATT and CDR2 SNEGSKA (reference sequence). The CDR3 extends over 11 amino acids. The CDR3 here is CSAPGETEAFF. DNA of the CDR3: TGCAGTGCTCCCGGGGAGACTGAAGCTTTCTTT.